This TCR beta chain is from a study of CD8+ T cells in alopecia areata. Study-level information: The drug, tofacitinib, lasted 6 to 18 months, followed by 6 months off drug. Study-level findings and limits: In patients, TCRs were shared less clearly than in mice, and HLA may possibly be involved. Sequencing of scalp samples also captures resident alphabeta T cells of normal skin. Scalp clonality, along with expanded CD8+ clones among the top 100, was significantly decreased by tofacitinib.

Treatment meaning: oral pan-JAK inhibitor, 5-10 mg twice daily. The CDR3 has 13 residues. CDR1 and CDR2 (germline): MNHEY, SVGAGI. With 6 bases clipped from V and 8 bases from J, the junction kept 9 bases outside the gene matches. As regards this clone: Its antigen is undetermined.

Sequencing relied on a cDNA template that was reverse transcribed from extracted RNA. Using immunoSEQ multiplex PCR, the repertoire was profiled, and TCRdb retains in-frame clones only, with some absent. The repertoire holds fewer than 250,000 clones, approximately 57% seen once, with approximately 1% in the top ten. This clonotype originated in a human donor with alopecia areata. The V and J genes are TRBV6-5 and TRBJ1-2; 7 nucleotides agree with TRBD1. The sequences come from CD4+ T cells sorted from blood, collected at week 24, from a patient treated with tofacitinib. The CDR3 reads CASSTDRAWGYTF. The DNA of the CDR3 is TGTGCCAGCAGCACTGACAGGGCTTGGGGCTACACCTTC.